This T cell receptor beta chain was recorded in a study of beta chain features in type 1 diabetes. This clone was picked up a small number of times. Of the isolated RNA, all was reverse transcribed, and so the sequenced material was expressed TCRB transcripts. Libraries were prepared by immunoSEQ multiplex PCR; TCRdb keeps only in-frame clonotypes and omits some of them. The sample lists under 950,000 clones, 17% occurring once. The CDR3 is 11 amino acids. Germline V gives CDR1 DFQATT, CDR2 SNEGSKA (reference sequence). This clonotype originated in a woman in her late teens or twenties in good health. The rearrangement uses TRBV20-1 and TRBJ2-5; D remains ambiguous. The DNA end is a closer match to TRBJ2-7, so the J assignment may be wrong. The sample taken for sequencing was naive CD4+ T cells from blood. The CDR3 region is CSASRPDEQYF. Here the CDR3 DNA reads TGCAGTGCTAGTAGACCCGACGAGCAGTACTTC.